What follows are 12 T cell receptor beta chains derived from one specimen sequenced in a study of blood T cell repertoires in COVID-19. This table comes from immunoSEQ multiplex PCR, and its TCRdb copy is limited to in-frame clones, with some not included. The table has 200,000 or so clones, 70% to 90% seen once. Sequenced material: peripheral blood. The receptors derive from a man aged 60 to 75 with acute or convalescent COVID-19.

CDR3 bases: TGCGCCAGCAGCTTGTATAATCAGGGGGGCTACACCTTC. Residues: CASSLYNQGGYTF. V and J are TRBV5-1 and TRBJ1-2, with D tentatively TRBD1 (6 bases). CDR3 length: 13 amino acids. The germline V and J ends were trimmed by 1 base and 8 bases, with 12 bases remaining between them. Germline V gene lookup returns CDR1 SGHRS and CDR2 YFSETQ.

On this clone itself: The junction departs from the called germline gene at one end, perhaps through a read error. The genes are TRBV7-2 and TRBJ2-5; 7 nucleotides match TRBD2. This CDR3 has 15 residues. Germline CDR1 reads SGHTA; CDR2 reads FQGNSA. The CDR3, as DNA: TGTGCCAGCAGCCTAGCTAGCGGCTGGGGTGAGACCCAGTACTTC. Its translation: CASSLASGWGETQYF.

The chain combines TRBV6-6 with TRBJ1-2, with D maybe TRBD1 (6 bases). Germline CDR1 MNHNY, CDR2 SVGAGI (reference sequence). V lost 0 bases and J 0 bases, leaving 11 bases between the germline ends. The CDR3 has 16 residues. The chain's CDR3 is CASSYSGQSPNYGYTF. The CDR3 nucleotides are TGTGCCAGCAGTTACTCGGGACAATCTCCTAACTATGGCTACACCTTC.

The chain recombines TRBV9 with TRBJ2-5; 8 bases align to TRBD2. V trimming: 5 bases; J trimming: 2 bases; junction bases outside the gene matches: 2. This CDR3 has 13 residues. CDR1 and CDR2 (germline): SGDLS, YYNGEE. The DNA of the CDR3 is TGTGCCAGCAGTACTAGCGGACAAGAGACCCAGTACTTC. Amino acid sequence: CASSTSGQETQYF.

The chain combines TRBV7-2 with TRBJ2-7, with 9 bases identical to TRBD1. The CDR3 contains 14 residues. With 4 bases clipped from V and 3 bases from J, the junction kept 4 bases outside the gene matches. CDR1 SGHTA and CDR2 FQGNSA come from the germline V gene. CDR3 amino acids: CASSSRDRVYEQYF. CDR3 bases: TGTGCCAGCAGCTCACGGGACAGGGTCTACGAGCAGTACTTC.

This chain joins TRBV7-2 and TRBJ2-3; maybe TRBD2 (5 bases). Germline loops: CDR1 SGHTA, CDR2 FQGNSA. V lost 4 bases and J 2 bases, leaving 7 bases between the germline ends. This CDR3 spans 13 amino acids. The CDR3 nucleotides read TGTGCCAGCAGCTCTAGCTACACAGATACGCAGTATTTT. Translated, it gives CASSSSYTDTQYF.

The chain is built from TRBV30 and TRBJ1-1; TRBD1 matches 7 bases. The germline V gene encodes CDR1 GTSNPN and CDR2 SVGIG (reference sequence). J was trimmed by 2 bases and V by 5 bases; bases with no gene match: 8. This CDR3 has 14 residues. The CDR3 DNA is TGTGCCTGGGACCCCAGGGGGATAAACACTGAAGCTTTCTTT. Amino acid sequence: CAWDPRGINTEAFF. Variable domain in full (rest from reference TRBV30 and TRBJ1-1): SQTIHQWPATLVQPVGSPLSLECTVEGTSNPNLYWYRQAAGRGLQLLFYSVGIGQISSEVPQNLSASRPQDRQFILSSKKLLLSDSGFYLCAWDPRGINTEAFFGQGTRLTVV.

The V call is TRBV30, the J call TRBJ1-2, with D unresolved. The germline V and J ends were trimmed by 4 bases and 0 bases, with 18 bases remaining between them. The CDR3 covers 16 residues. Germline CDR1 GTSNPN, CDR2 SVGIG (reference sequence). CDR3 nucleotide sequence: TGTGCCTGGATCCCCTTGAGCTGGGCTACTAACTATGGCTACACCTTC. Amino acids: CAWIPLSWATNYGYTF.

This clone has only one observation. V is TRBV7-2 and J is TRBJ1-6, with D perhaps TRBD1 (5 bases). CDR3 length: 15 residues. V was trimmed by 2 bases and J by 5 bases, leaving 10 bases between them. CDR1 is SGHTA, CDR2 FQGNSA, per germline. For the CDR3, the DNA is TGTGCCAGCAGCTTATTGCAGGGTAATAATTCACCCCTCCACTTT. It yields the protein CASSLLQGNNSPLHF.

The V call is TRBV7-2, the J call TRBJ2-7; TRBD1 might be the D (6 bases). Germline-derived CDR1 and CDR2 are SGHTA and FQGNSA. Trimming removed 5 bases at V and 1 base at J, with 12 bases between. This CDR3 comprises 14 residues. CDR3 residues: CASSPAGDSYEQYF. DNA of the CDR3: TGTGCCAGCAGCCCCGCAGGGGATTCCTACGAGCAGTACTTC.

V usage is TRBV5-4 and J usage is TRBJ2-1; a weak D match, TRBD1 (5 bases). CDR3 length equals 12 residues. Deletions cut 0 bases from V and 7 bases from J, with 5 bases between. Germline values: CDR1 SGHNT, CDR2 YYREEE (reference sequence). The CDR3 DNA follows: TGTGCCAGCAGCTTGGACAGGAATGAGCAGTTCTTC. Translated: CASSLDRNEQFF.

The chain links TRBV4-1 to TRBJ2-1; perhaps TRBD2 as D (6 bases). V lost 6 bases and J 2 bases, leaving 14 bases between the germline ends. Germline V lookup: CDR1 MGHRA, CDR2 YSYEKL. The CDR3 sequence is 15 residues long. The CDR3 DNA reads TGCGCCAGCAGTTCCGGGACTTCTACCTACAATGAGCAGTTCTTC. It yields the protein CASSSGTSTYNEQFF.